The 21 T cell receptor beta chains in this list originate from one sample, sequenced in a study of early T cells in non-severe SARS-CoV-2 infection. TCRdb reanalysed the 5' RACE reads using MiXCR and keeps one entry per CDR3 protein. Found here are about 45,000 distinct CDR3 sequences, about 9.9% of them singletons; the top ten hold about a fifth. Sample: whole blood. The origin of the receptors is an adult who was a healthcare worker with PCR-confirmed SARS-CoV-2 infection or an uninfected control (not recorded which).

The sample holds many counts of this clonotype. One end of the junction is discordant with germline, which a read error may explain. The chain has TRBV19 and TRBJ2-1, with 8 bases that match TRBD2. The CDR3 runs to 15 residues. Germline CDR1 reads LNHDA; CDR2 reads SQIVND (reference sequence). The CDR3 spells CANSNRLAGPNEQFF. In DNA form, the CDR3 reads TGTGCCAATAGTAACCGGCTAGCGGGTCCCAATGAGCAGTTCTTC.

About this clonotype: Relative to the germline gene, one junction end is altered; a read error may explain this. The J gene is TRBJ2-7, the V gene TRBV7-3; 8 bases align to TRBD1. Per germline, CDR1 SGHTA and CDR2 FQGTGA. The CDR3 sequence is 15 residues long. The CDR3 region has the DNA TGTGCCAGCAGCTTAACGGACAGGGAGTCCTACGAGCGGTACTTC. Its translation is CASSLTDRESYERYF. Together with reference TRBV7-3 and TRBJ2-7, the CDR3 gives the full variable domain: GAGVSQTPSNKVTEKGKYVELRCDPISGHTALYWYRQSLGQGPEFLIYFQGTGAADDSGLPNDRFFAVRPEGSVSTLKIQRTERGDSAVYLCASSLTDRESYERYFGPGTRLTVT.

This clonotype was counted at least ten times. This chain links TRBV5-6 with TRBJ1-4; D remains unclear. The V end was cut by 0 bases, the J end by 7 bases, with 10 bases between. The CDR3 covers 14 residues. Germline V CDR1 and CDR2: SGHDT, YYEEEE. The CDR3 protein is CASSLGGETEKLFF. The CDR3 DNA sequence: TGTGCCAGCAGCTTGGGAGGAGAGACTGAAAAACTGTTTTTT.

This clonotype was seen ten or more times. The chain joins TRBV6-2 or TRBV6-3 to TRBJ1-5, with D unresolved. Germline V lookup: CDR1 MNHEY, CDR2 SVGEGT. The germline V and J ends were trimmed by 3 bases and 9 bases, with 6 bases remaining between them. This CDR3 has 11 amino acids. The CDR3 DNA reads as TGTGCCAGCAGTTATAAAGGGCCCCAGCATTTT. It specifies CASSYKGPQHF.

This clonotype showed up many times. V gene TRBV7-2 combines with J gene TRBJ2-1; D gene unclear. The CDR3 length is 16 residues. Trimming took off 0 bases at V and 0 bases at J, with 9 bases between the two ends. Germline CDR1 is SGHTA and CDR2 is FQGNSA. CDR3 residues: CASSLAPLSSYNEQFF. The CDR3 DNA is TGTGCCAGCAGCTTAGCGCCTCTCAGCTCCTACAATGAGCAGTTCTTC. The full variable domain, completed using reference TRBV7-2 and TRBJ2-1, is GAGVSQSPSNKVTEKGKDVELRCDPISGHTALYWYRQSLGQGLEFLIYFQGNSAPDKSGLPSDRFSAERTGGSVSTLTIQRTQQEDSAVYLCASSLAPLSSYNEQFFGPGTRLTVL.

The J gene is TRBJ2-7, the V gene TRBV20-1, with 10 bases fitting TRBD2. V lost 6 bases, J lost 3 bases, and 8 bases stayed unmatched. In germline, CDR1 is DFQATT, CDR2 SNEGSKA (reference sequence). The CDR3 consists of 14 residues. Here the CDR3 DNA reads TGCAGTGCGCCACTAGCGGGAAAACGCTACGAGCAGTACTTC. Its protein is CSAPLAGKRYEQYF.

A few counts support this clonotype. The rearrangement joins TRBV7-2 to TRBJ2-1, with TRBD1 as a possible D gene (5 bases). The CDR3 length is 14 residues. Trimming took off 4 bases at V and 6 bases at J, with 13 bases between the two ends. Germline V gene data show CDR1 as SGHTA and CDR2 as FQGNSA. CDR3 sequence reads: CASSSSQGTNEQFF. CDR3 bases: TGTGCCAGCAGCTCCTCCCAGGGCACCAATGAGCAGTTCTTC.

This clonotype has at least ten counts. The V call is TRBV28, the J call TRBJ2-2, with TRBD2 matching 7 bases. V lost 7 bases to trimming and J lost 4 bases; unmatched junction nucleotides: 3. The germline V gene encodes CDR1 MDHEN and CDR2 SYDVKM. This CDR3 contains 13 residues. The CDR3 here is CASKTGGTGELFF. The CDR3 DNA reads as TGTGCCAGCAAGACGGGAGGCACCGGGGAGCTGTTTTTT.

The table lists this clonotype with many counts. This rearrangement joins TRBV7-2 to TRBJ2-2, with D perhaps TRBD1 or TRBD2 (5 bases each). CDR1 is SGHTA and CDR2 is FQGNSA in the germline V gene. The CDR3 extends over 17 amino acids. Trimming stripped 3 bases from V and 6 bases from J, with 20 bases between. The CDR3 spells CASSFMDFFLGAGELFF. The CDR3 DNA sequence: TGTGCCAGCAGCTTTATGGACTTCTTCCTGGGGGCCGGGGAGCTGTTTTTT.

The CDR3 DNA is TGTGCCAGCAGCCAAGATACACTCAAACAAGAGACCCAGTACTTC. Protein: CASSQDTLKQETQYF. The chain combines TRBV4-2 with TRBJ2-5, with no clear D. CDR3 size: 15 residues. CDR1 is LGHNA, CDR2 YNFKEQ, per germline. The V end was cut by 0 bases, the J end by 2 bases, with 10 bases between.

The gene calls are TRBV27 and TRBJ1-6; no firm D call. Trimming cost V 5 bases and J 9 bases, with 14 bases left between them. CDR3 size: 14 residues. Germline V lookup: CDR1 MNHEY, CDR2 SMNVEV (reference sequence). The CDR3 here is CASSPLDEFSPLHF. The CDR3 DNA is TGTGCCAGCAGTCCTTTGGACGAGTTTTCACCCCTCCACTTT.

This clonotype was counted many times. This chain joins TRBV11-2 and TRBJ2-5; maybe TRBD1 (7 bases). CDR1 SGHAT and CDR2 FQNNGV come from the germline V gene. The ends were cut back, 5 bases at V and 9 bases at J, with 19 bases in the middle. There are 14 residues in the CDR3. CDR3 sequence reads: CASSPSRARGAQYF. The CDR3 DNA reads as TGTGCCAGCAGCCCCAGTCGGGCCAGGGGGGCCCAGTACTTC.

The rearrangement uses TRBV4-3 and TRBJ2-2, with no clear D. The germline V gene has CDR1 LGHNA and CDR2 YSLEER. The CDR3 contains 15 residues. V lost 1 base to trimming and J lost 8 bases, with 14 bases between them. The CDR3 DNA reads as TGCGCCAGCAGCCAAGTAATGGCAGCGCAGGGGGAGCTGTTTTTT. Residues: CASSQVMAAQGELFF.

This clonotype was counted between two and nine times. The gene calls are TRBV4-1 and TRBJ2-7; 7 nucleotides match TRBD2. This CDR3 has 16 residues. V lost 2 bases to trimming and J lost 0 bases; unmatched junction nucleotides: 7. The V gene's germline CDR1 is MGHRA and CDR2 YSYEKL. The CDR3 DNA reads TGCGCCAGCAGCCAACTTGAGCGGGAATTCTCCTACGAGCAGTACTTC. Amino acids: CASSQLEREFSYEQYF.

This chain connects TRBV5-6 to TRBJ2-7; TRBD1 matches at 10 bases. Germline CDR1 is SGHDT and CDR2 is YYEEEE. The CDR3 runs to 13 residues. With V trimmed by 7 bases and J by 5 bases, 6 bases remained unmatched. CDR3 nucleotides: TGTGCCAGCGCTCGGGACAGGGGTGACGAGCAGTACTTC. It specifies CASARDRGDEQYF.

This clonotype was counted ten times or more. The chain recombines TRBV11-2 with TRBJ2-1; tentatively, D is TRBD2 (5 bases). Germline V gene sequence: CDR1 SGHAT, CDR2 FQNNGV. This CDR3 contains 14 residues. V dropped 1 base and J dropped 7 bases, with 11 bases sitting between them. CDR3 DNA sequence: TGTGCCAGCAGCTTAGTAGAGGGTGGTAATGAGCAGTTCTTC. Its translation: CASSLVEGGNEQFF.

This chain links TRBV6-2 or TRBV6-3 with TRBJ1-1; 7 bases fit TRBD1. Unmatched junction bases numbered 3, after V lost 6 bases and J lost 8 bases. In germline, CDR1 is MNHEY, CDR2 SVGEGT. The CDR3 length is 11 residues. The CDR3 loop is CASSPDREAFF. As DNA, the CDR3 is TGTGCCAGCAGCCCGGACAGGGAAGCTTTCTTT.

The chain joins TRBV4-3 to TRBJ2-7; maybe TRBD2 (6 bases). The CDR3 is 17 amino acids. Germline V gene data show CDR1 as LGHNA and CDR2 as YSLEER. Trimming removed 0 bases from V and 2 bases from J, with 17 bases in between. In DNA form, the CDR3 reads TGCGCCAGCAGCCAAGAATTTGGGGCGGGAACCCCCTACGAGCAGTACTTC. Translating gives CASSQEFGAGTPYEQYF.

The chain couples TRBV20-1 to TRBJ2-7; 11 bases match TRBD2. The CDR3 sequence is 15 residues long. Germline lookup yields CDR1 DFQATT and CDR2 SNEGSKA (reference sequence). Trimming removed 3 bases from V and 4 bases from J; junction bases left unmatched: 8. CDR3 protein: CSARATSGSGYEQYF. Here the CDR3 DNA reads TGCAGTGCTAGGGCTACTAGCGGGAGCGGTTACGAGCAGTACTTC.

This clonotype was observed a few times. The chain links TRBV5-1 to TRBJ1-1; D is unclear. CDR3 length: 14 amino acids. Germline lookup yields CDR1 SGHRS and CDR2 YFSETQ. With 4 bases removed from V and 3 bases from J, the gap between germline ends came to 13 bases. Here the CDR3 DNA reads TGCGCCAGCAGCCCCGGCGGTATCTACACTGAAGCTTTCTTT. Protein: CASSPGGIYTEAFF.

This clonotype was found a few times. This chain connects TRBV30 to TRBJ1-6; D is ambiguous. This CDR3 is built from 15 residues. Germline V gives CDR1 GTSNPN, CDR2 SVGIG (reference sequence). V lost 0 bases, J lost 0 bases, and 6 bases lay in between. CDR3 amino acids: CAWSVGSSYNSPLHF. The DNA of the CDR3 is TGTGCCTGGAGTGTCGGTAGCTCCTATAATTCACCCCTCCACTTT.